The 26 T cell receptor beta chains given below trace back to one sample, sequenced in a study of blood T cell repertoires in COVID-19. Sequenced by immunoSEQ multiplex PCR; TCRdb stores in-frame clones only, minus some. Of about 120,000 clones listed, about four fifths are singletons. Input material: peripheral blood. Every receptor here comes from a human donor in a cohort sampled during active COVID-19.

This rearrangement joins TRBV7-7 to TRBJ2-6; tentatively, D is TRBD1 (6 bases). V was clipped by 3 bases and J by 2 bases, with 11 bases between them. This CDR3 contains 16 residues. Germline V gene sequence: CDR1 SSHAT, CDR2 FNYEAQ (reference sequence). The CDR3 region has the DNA TGTGCCAGCAGCTTCAGGGGTTTTGCTGGGGCCAACGTCCTGACTTTC. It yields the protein CASSFRGFAGANVLTF. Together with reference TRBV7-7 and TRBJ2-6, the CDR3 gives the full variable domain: GAGVSQSPRYKVTKRGQDVTLRCDPISSHATLYWYQQALGQGPEFLTYFNYEAQPDKSGLPSDRFSAERPEGSISTLTIQRTEQRDSAMYRCASSFRGFAGANVLTFGAGSRLTVL.

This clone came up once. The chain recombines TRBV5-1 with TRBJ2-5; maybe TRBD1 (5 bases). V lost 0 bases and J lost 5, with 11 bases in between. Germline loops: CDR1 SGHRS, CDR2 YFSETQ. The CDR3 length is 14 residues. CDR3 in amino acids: CASSLADSWETQYF. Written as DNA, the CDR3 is TGCGCCAGCAGCTTGGCTGACAGTTGGGAGACCCAGTACTTC.

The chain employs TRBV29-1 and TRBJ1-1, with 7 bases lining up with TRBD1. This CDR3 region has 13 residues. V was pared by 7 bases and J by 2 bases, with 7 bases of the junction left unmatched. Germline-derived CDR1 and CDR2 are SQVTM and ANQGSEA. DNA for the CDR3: TGCAGCGGACAACAGGGGACTAACACTGAAGCTTTCTTT. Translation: CSGQQGTNTEAFF.

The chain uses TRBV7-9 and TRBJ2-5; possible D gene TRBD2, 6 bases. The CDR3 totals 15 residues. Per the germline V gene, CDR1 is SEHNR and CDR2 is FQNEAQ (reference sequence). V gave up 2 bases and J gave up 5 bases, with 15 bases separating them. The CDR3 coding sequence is TGTGCCAGCAGCTTATGGCTGGAGGGCGGTGAGACCCAGTACTTC. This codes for CASSLWLEGGETQYF.

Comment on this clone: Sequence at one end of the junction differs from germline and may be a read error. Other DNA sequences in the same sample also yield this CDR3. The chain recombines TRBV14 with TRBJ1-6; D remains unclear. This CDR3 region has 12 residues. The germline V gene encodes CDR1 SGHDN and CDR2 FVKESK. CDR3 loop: CASSQVRGPPYF. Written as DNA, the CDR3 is TGTGCCAGCAGCCAAGTCCGCGGTCCACCTTACTTT.

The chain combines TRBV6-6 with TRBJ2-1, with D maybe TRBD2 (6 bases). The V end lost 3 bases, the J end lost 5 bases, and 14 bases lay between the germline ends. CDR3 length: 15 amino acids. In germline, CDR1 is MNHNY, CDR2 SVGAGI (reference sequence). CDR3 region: CASSYWSSENNEQFF. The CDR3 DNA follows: TGTGCCAGCAGTTATTGGTCTAGCGAGAACAATGAGCAGTTCTTC.

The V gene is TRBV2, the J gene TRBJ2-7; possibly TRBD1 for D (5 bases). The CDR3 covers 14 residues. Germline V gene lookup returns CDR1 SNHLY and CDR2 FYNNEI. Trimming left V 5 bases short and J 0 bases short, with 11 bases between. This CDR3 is CASSHYRSSYEQYF. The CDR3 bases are TGTGCCAGCAGTCACTACAGGAGCTCCTACGAGCAGTACTTC.

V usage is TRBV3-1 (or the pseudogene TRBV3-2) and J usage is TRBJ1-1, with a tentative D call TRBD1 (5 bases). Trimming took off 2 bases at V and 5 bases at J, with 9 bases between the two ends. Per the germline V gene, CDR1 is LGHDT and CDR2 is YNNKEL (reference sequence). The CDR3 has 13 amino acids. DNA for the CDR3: TGTGCCAGCAGCCAACAGGGAGGGACTGAAGCTTTCTTT. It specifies CASSQQGGTEAFF.

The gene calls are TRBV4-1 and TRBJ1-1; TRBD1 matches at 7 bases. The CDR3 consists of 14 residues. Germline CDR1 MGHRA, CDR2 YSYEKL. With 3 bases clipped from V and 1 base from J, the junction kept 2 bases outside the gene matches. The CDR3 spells CASSHRQGNTEAFF. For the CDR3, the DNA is TGCGCCAGCAGCCATCGACAGGGGAACACTGAAGCTTTCTTT.

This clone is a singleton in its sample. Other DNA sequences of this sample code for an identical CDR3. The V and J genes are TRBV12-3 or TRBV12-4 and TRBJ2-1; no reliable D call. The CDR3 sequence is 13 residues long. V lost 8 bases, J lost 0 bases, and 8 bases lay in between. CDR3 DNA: TGTGCCAGCCGGCGGAGCTCCTACAATGAGCAGTTCTTC. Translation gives CASRRSSYNEQFF.

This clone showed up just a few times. The chain's CDR3 is CASSWESGETQYF. CDR3 bases: TGCGCCAGCAGCTGGGAGAGCGGAGAGACCCAGTACTTC. The chain is built from TRBV5-1 and TRBJ2-5; perhaps TRBD2 as D (5 bases). V was shortened by 3 bases and J by 4 bases, with 10 bases between the two germline ends. The CDR3 sequence is 13 residues long. The germline CDR1 and CDR2 sequences are SGHRS and YFSETQ.

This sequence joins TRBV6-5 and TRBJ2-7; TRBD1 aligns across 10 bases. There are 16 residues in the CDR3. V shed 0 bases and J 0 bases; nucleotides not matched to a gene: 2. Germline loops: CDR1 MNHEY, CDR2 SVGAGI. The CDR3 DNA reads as TGTGCCAGCAGTTACTCCGGGACAGGGGTCTCCTACGAGCAGTACTTC. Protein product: CASSYSGTGVSYEQYF.

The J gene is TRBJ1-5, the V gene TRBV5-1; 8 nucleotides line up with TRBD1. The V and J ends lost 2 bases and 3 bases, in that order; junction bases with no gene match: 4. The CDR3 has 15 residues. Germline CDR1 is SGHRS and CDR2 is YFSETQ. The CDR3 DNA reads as TGCGCCAGCAGCTTCTCAGGGGGCACCAATCAGCCCCAGCATTTT. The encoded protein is CASSFSGGTNQPQHF.

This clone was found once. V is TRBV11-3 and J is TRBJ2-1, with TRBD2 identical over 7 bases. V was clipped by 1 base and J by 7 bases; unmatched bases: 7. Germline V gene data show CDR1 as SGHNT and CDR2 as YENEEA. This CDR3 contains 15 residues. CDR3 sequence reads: CASSLGVGEGNEQFF. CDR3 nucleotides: TGTGCCAGCAGCTTAGGAGTGGGGGAGGGGAATGAGCAGTTCTTC. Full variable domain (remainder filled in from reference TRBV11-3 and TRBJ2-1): EAGVVQSPRYKIIEKKQPVAFWCNPISGHNTLYWYLQNLGQGPELLIRYENEEAVDDSQLPKDRFSAERLKGVDSTLKIQPAELGDSAVYLCASSLGVGEGNEQFFGPGTRLTVL.

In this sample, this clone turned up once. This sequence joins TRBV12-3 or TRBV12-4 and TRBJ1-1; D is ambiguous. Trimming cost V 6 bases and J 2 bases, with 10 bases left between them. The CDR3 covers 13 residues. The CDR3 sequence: CASSRTLNTEAFF. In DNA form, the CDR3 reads TGTGCCAGCAGCCGGACTCTCAACACTGAAGCTTTCTTT.

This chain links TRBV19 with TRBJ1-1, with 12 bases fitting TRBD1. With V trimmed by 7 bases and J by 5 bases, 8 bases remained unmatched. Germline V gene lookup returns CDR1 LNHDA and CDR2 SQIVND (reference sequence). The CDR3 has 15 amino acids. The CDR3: CASTWDRGPGTEAFF. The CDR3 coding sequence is TGTGCCAGTACTTGGGACAGGGGGCCGGGAACTGAAGCTTTCTTT.

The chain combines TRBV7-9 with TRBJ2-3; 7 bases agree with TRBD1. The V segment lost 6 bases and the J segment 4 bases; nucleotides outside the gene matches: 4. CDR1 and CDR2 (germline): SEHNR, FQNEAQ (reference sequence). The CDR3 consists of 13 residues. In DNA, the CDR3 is TGTGCCAGCAGAAGCACAGGGGCAGATACGCAGTATTTT. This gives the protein CASRSTGADTQYF.

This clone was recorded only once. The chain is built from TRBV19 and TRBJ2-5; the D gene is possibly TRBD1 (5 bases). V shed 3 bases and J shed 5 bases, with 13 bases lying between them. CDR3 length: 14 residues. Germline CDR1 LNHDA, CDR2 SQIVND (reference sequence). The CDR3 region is CASSIWGVGETQYF. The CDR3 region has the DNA TGTGCCAGTAGTATCTGGGGCGTTGGGGAGACCCAGTACTTC.

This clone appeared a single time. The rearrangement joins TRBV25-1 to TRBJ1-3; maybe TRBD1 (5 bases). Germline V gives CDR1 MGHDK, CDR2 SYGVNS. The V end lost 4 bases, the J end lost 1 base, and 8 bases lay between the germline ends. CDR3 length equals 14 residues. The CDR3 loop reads CASSVTGSGNTIYF. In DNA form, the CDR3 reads TGTGCCAGCAGTGTAACAGGTTCTGGAAACACCATATATTTT.

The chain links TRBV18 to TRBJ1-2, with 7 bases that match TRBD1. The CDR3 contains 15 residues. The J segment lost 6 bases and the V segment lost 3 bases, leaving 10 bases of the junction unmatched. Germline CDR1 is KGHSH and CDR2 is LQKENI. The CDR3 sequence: CASSPFDRVLDGYTF. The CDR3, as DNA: TGTGCCAGCTCACCCTTCGACAGGGTTCTTGATGGCTACACCTTC.

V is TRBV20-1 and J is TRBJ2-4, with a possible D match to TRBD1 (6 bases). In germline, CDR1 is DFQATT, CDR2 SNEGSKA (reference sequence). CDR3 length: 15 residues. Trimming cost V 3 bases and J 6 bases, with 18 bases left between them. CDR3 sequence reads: CSASVGAAGGNIQYF. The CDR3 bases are TGCAGTGCTAGTGTGGGGGCCGCGGGTGGAAACATTCAGTACTTC.

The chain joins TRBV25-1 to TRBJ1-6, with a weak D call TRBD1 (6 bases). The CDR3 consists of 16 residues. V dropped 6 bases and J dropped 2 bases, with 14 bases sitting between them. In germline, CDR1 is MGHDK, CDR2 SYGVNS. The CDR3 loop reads CASRLRRGAYNSPLHF. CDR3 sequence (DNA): TGTGCCAGCAGACTACGCAGGGGAGCCTATAATTCACCCCTCCACTTT.

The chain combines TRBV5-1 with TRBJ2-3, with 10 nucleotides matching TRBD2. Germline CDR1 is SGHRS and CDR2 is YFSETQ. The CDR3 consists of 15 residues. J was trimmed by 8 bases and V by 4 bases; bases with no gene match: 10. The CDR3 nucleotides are TGCGCCAGCAGCGGATTAGCGGGGGGCGGGGGTACGCAGTATTTT. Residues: CASSGLAGGGGTQYF.

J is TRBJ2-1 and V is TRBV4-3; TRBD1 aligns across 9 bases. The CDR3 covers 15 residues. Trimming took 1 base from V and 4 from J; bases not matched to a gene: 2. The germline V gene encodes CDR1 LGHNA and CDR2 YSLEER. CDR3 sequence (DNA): TGCGCCAGCAGCCAAGTACAGGGGGCATACAATGAGCAGTTCTTC. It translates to CASSQVQGAYNEQFF.

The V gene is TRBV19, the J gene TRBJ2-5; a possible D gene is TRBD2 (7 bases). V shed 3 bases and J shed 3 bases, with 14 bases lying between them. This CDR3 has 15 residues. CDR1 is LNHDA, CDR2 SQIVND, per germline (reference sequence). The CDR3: CASSMARGAKETQYF. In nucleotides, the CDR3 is TGTGCCAGTAGTATGGCTCGGGGGGCGAAAGAGACCCAGTACTTC.

For the CDR3, the DNA is TGTGCCAGCAGTTATAGGGGTGCTGGCTACACCTTC. It is translated as CASSYRGAGYTF. This chain joins TRBV6-5 and TRBJ1-2; a weak D match, TRBD1 (5 bases). Germline V lookup: CDR1 MNHEY, CDR2 SVGAGI. Trimming shortened V by 3 bases and J by 7 bases, and 9 bases separated the two germline ends. The CDR3 sequence is 12 residues long.